These 22 T cell receptor beta chains originate from one sample sequenced in a study of tumor-infiltrating lymphocytes in primary liver carcinoma. Blood RNA originated from unsorted whole blood, with germline DNA additionally extracted. The template, 450 to 650 ng total RNA, yielded TCR beta cDNA made with a constant-region primer. Employing slightly modified ARM-PCR, three nested multiplex PCR rounds were run, and these gave rise to the TCR beta libraries. Use of TRBV1-TRBV30 forward primers with a C-beta reverse primer characterized the first two PCR rounds, which lasted about 11 cycles each. TCRdb reprocessed the multiplex PCR reads with MiXCR, giving one entry per CDR3 protein. Here the sample spans just over 300,000 distinct CDR3 sequences, roughly three fifths being singletons. The sample comprised peripheral blood. These receptors all come from a woman aged 25 to 39 with primary liver carcinoma and hepatitis B virus infection.

The chain uses TRBV11-2 and TRBJ2-7, with 7 nucleotides matching TRBD1. The germline CDR1 and CDR2 sequences are SGHAT and FQNNGV. The CDR3 totals 17 residues. The DNA for the CDR3 is TGTGCCAGCAGCTTAGGAGCCGGGACAGCGAAATCCTACGTGCAGTACGTC. This sequence encodes CASSLGAGTAKSYVQYV.

The CDR3 sequence is CASSFPGRTYEQYF. In DNA form, the CDR3 reads TGTGCCAGCAGCTTCCCAGGGAGGACCTACGAGCAGTACTTC. The chain recombines TRBV5-6 with TRBJ2-7; D is perhaps TRBD2 (6 bases). The V end lost 2 bases, the J end lost 2 bases, and 11 bases lay between the germline ends. Germline CDR1 reads SGHDT; CDR2 reads YYEEEE. CDR3 length: 14 amino acids.

The J gene is TRBJ2-3, the V gene TRBV7-9, with 8 bases that match TRBD2. The germline V gene has CDR1 SEHNR and CDR2 FQNEAQ (reference sequence). V dropped 5 bases and J dropped 4; count of bases not matched to a gene: 8. This CDR3 has 15 amino acids. The CDR3 coding sequence is TGTGCCAGCAGCAAGGGACTAGGGTTCCCAGATACGCAGTATTTT. Residues: CASSKGLGFPDTQYF.

The table lists this clonotype with a count of one. The CDR3 DNA is TGTGCCAGCAGCAAAACAACTAGCGGGACCCGGGGTGAGCAGTTCTTC. It codes for CASSKTTSGTRGEQFF. The J gene is TRBJ2-1, the V gene TRBV7-8; 10 positions match TRBD2. Trimming cost V 5 bases and J 9 bases; bases outside gene matches: 13. The CDR3 length is 16 residues. CDR1 and CDR2 (germline): SGHVS, FQNEAQ.

This clonotype was recorded once. A much more abundant neighbour one base away suggests this may be a read error. This rearrangement joins TRBV29-1 to TRBJ2-2, with 10 bases that match TRBD2. Germline V gene data show CDR1 as SQVTM and CDR2 as ANQGSEA. The CDR3 extends over 14 amino acids. The CDR3 here is CIMQSSGRAGELFF. CDR3 coding DNA: TGCATCATGCAATCTAGCGGGAGAGCCGGGGAGCTGTTTTTT.

Comments on this clonotype: This may arise from a read error, as a much more abundant clone is one base away. The rearrangement links TRBV4-1 to TRBJ2-3, with D uncertain. This CDR3 has 14 amino acids. The germline V gene has CDR1 MGHRA and CDR2 YSYEKL. V dropped 2 bases and J dropped 2 bases, with 8 bases sitting between them. The CDR3: CASSQTSLTDTQYF. The DNA for the CDR3 is TGCGCCAGCAGCCAAACAAGCCTCACAGATACGCAGTATTTT.

The chain recombines TRBV6-5 with TRBJ1-2; 8 bases fit TRBD1. The V gene end was trimmed by 5 bases and the J gene end by 8 bases; junction bases not matched to a gene: 10. Germline CDR1 reads MNHEY; CDR2 reads SVGAGI. The CDR3 covers 14 residues. The CDR3, as DNA: TGTGCCAGCAGTAGGGGGACAGGCGGGAGCGGCTACACCTTC. Amino acids: CASSRGTGGSGYTF.

This clonotype was recorded many times. DNA of the CDR3: TGTGCCAGCAGCCCGCCTGGTATGTGGTCTGAAGCTTTCTTT. It codes for CASSPPGMWSEAFF. The chain is built from TRBV11-2 and TRBJ1-1; D remains ambiguous. This CDR3 region has 14 residues. V lost 5 bases to trimming and J lost 6 bases, with 16 bases between them. From germline, CDR1 is SGHAT and CDR2 FQNNGV.

About this clonotype itself: Being one base from a much bigger clone, this may be a read error. This sequence joins TRBV11-2 and TRBJ2-1, with D unclear. The V end was cut by 8 bases, the J end by 10 bases, with 12 bases between. The CDR3 runs to 11 residues. Germline V gene lookup returns CDR1 SGHAT and CDR2 FQNNGV. CDR3 coding DNA: TGTGCCAGCCGACGGCTTAAAGAGCAGTTCTTC. It translates to CASRRLKEQFF.

In the case of this clonotype: Its ends do not fully match the called genes, so a read error is possible. This chain links TRBV10-2 with TRBJ2-3; 7 nucleotides line up with TRBD2. Germline V gene lookup returns CDR1 WSHSY and CDR2 SAAADI. The CDR3 extends over 16 amino acids. CDR3 loop: CASSEGAGLATDTQYF. The DNA of the CDR3 is TGCGCCAGCAGTGAGGGAGCGGGATTAGCCACAGATACACAGTATTTT.

This clonotype was seen ten or more times. As DNA, the CDR3 is TGTGCCAGCAGAGGGGGCGGCACCCAGAGCCCAGATACGCAGTATTTT. This codes for CASRGGGTQSPDTQYF. The chain recombines TRBV12-3 or TRBV12-4 with TRBJ2-3; 7 bases align to TRBD1. V lost 6 bases, J lost 4 bases, and 13 bases stayed unmatched. This CDR3 is 16 amino acids long.

Worth noting for this clonotype: An end of the junction does not agree with germline; a read error may underlie this. The chain joins TRBV12-3 or TRBV12-4 to TRBJ1-2; the D gene is possibly TRBD1 (5 bases). The CDR3 is made up of 16 amino acids. CDR3 sequence: CASSFGNEGLGYSYTF. CDR3 DNA: TGTGCCAGCAGTTTCGGGAATGAGGGGCTGGGCTATAGCTACACCTTC.

The chain recombines TRBV28 with TRBJ1-1; perhaps TRBD1 as D (5 bases). In germline, CDR1 is MDHEN, CDR2 SYDVKM. The CDR3 loop spans 13 amino acids. Deletions cut 6 bases from V and 4 bases from J, with 12 bases between. CDR3 sequence reads: CASSLTGSTEAFF. As DNA, the CDR3 is TGTGCCAGCAGCCTCACAGGCTCCACTGAAGCTTTCTTT.

Comment on this clonotype: This could be a read error, since a much larger clone is one nucleotide away. This chain connects TRBV4-1 to TRBJ2-6; D uncertain. Germline assignment: CDR1 MGHRA and CDR2 YSYEKL. The CDR3 covers 18 residues. Between the trimmed V and J ends, which lost 2 bases and 4 bases, there was a span of 18 bases. DNA for the CDR3: TGCGCCAGCAGCCAACATCAGTTAGCTCTGGCCGGGGCCAACGTCCTGACTTTC. Amino acid sequence: CASSQHQLALAGANVLTF.

Comments on this clonotype: A clone one base away is much larger, so this may be a read error. This chain links TRBV12-3 or TRBV12-4 with TRBJ2-5; D gene ambiguous. This CDR3 contains 15 residues. V was trimmed by 7 bases and J by 0 bases, leaving 15 bases between them. The CDR3 DNA sequence: TGTGCCAGCAACTCAATTAACTGGAACCAAGAGACCCAGTACTTC. This gives the protein CASNSINWNQETQYF.

This sequence joins TRBV6-1 and TRBJ2-5; 9 bases agree with TRBD1. Germline assignment: CDR1 MNHNS and CDR2 SASEGT. The V and J ends lost 4 bases and 5 bases, in that order; junction bases with no gene match: 5. The CDR3 loop spans 14 amino acids. In DNA form, the CDR3 reads TGTGCCAGCAGTGTCATAGGGACAGGGGAGACCCAGTACTTC. Its protein is CASSVIGTGETQYF.

This chain uses TRBV9 with TRBJ2-3, with 7 bases identical to TRBD2. V trimming: 3 bases; J trimming: 2 bases; junction bases outside the gene matches: 9. The germline CDR1 and CDR2 sequences are SGDLS and YYNGEE. The CDR3 contains 16 residues. The CDR3 DNA is TGTGCCAGCAGCGCCAAGGCGGGAGCCCACACAGATACGCAGTATTTT. This sequence encodes CASSAKAGAHTDTQYF.

As for this clonotype: Being one base from a much bigger clone, this may be a read error. J is TRBJ2-1 and V is TRBV29-1; maybe TRBD2 (6 bases). CDR1 is SQVTM and CDR2 is ANQGSEA in the germline V gene. The CDR3 length is 14 residues. The DNA for the CDR3 is TGCAACGTTGACGGGGGACCATGGATCGATGAGCAGTTCTTC. Protein: CNVDGGPWIDEQFF.

This clonotype was seen a few times. In nucleotides, the CDR3 is TGTGCCAGCAGTCCCGCAGGAAGAGCTAACTATGGCTACACCTTC. Residues: CASSPAGRANYGYTF. The rearrangement links TRBV12-3 or TRBV12-4 to TRBJ1-2; D gene unclear. The CDR3 has 15 residues. With 5 bases removed from V and 0 bases from J, the gap between germline ends came to 13 bases.

The chain combines TRBV11-2 with TRBJ2-3, with 8 bases aligning to TRBD2. V dropped 2 bases and J dropped 2; count of bases not matched to a gene: 6. CDR1 is SGHAT, CDR2 FQNNGV, per germline. The CDR3 runs to 16 residues. The CDR3: CASSLLQAGVTDTQYF. The DNA of the CDR3 is TGTGCCAGCAGCTTACTTCAAGCGGGAGTCACAGATACGCAGTATTTT. Looking up the rest from reference TRBV11-2 and TRBJ2-3 gives the full variable domain: EAGVAQSPRYKIIEKRQSVAFWCNPISGHATLYWYQQILGQGPKLLIQFQNNGVVDDSQLPKDRFSAERLKGVDSTLKIQPAKLEDSAVYLCASSLLQAGVTDTQYFGPGTRLTVL.

V gene TRBV12-5 combines with J gene TRBJ2-7; D remains ambiguous. Trimming removed 6 bases from V and 4 bases from J, with 22 bases in between. This CDR3 spans 16 amino acids. Germline V gives CDR1 LGHNT, CDR2 FRNRAP. The DNA of the CDR3 is TGTGCTAGTGGCCCCTCCGGACCTCCTCTAGGATACGAGCAGTACTTC. It specifies CASGPSGPPLGYEQYF. Combining the CDR3 with reference TRBV12-5 and TRBJ2-7 gives the whole variable domain DARVTQTPRHKVTEMGQEVTMRCQPILGHNTVFWYRQTMMQGLELLAYFRNRAPLDDSGMPKDRFSAEMPDATLATLKIQPSEPRDSAVYFCASGPSGPPLGYEQYFGPGTRLTVT.

The gene calls are TRBV30 and TRBJ1-1; D uncertain. Germline V gene sequence: CDR1 GTSNPN, CDR2 SVGIG (reference sequence). Trimming removed 5 bases from V and 3 bases from J, with 13 bases in between. CDR3 length equals 13 residues. CDR3 coding DNA: TGTGCCTGGCTTTATAAGGGCTACACTGAAGCTTTCTTT. Translating gives CAWLYKGYTEAFF.